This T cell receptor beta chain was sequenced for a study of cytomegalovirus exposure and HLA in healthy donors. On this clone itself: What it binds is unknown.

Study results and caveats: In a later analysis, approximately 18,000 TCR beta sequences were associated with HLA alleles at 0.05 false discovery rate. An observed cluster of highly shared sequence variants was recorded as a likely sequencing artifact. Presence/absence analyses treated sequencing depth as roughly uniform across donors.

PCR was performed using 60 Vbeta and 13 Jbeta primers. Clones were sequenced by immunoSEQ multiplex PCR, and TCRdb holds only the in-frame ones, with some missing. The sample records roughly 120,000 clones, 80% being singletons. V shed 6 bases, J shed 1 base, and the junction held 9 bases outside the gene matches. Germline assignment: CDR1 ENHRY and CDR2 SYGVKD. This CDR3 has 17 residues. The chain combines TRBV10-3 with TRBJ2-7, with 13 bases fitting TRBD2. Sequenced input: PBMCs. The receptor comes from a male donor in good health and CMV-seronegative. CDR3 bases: TGTGCCATCAGAACGGGACTAGCGGGACAAGGATCCTACGAGCAGTACTTC. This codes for CAIRTGLAGQGSYEQYF.